This T cell receptor (beta chain) was retrieved from a study of blood T cell repertoires in COVID-19. The overall study: Nucleic acid was either cDNA or gDNA, and it came from T cells, B-cell-depleted T cells, or PBMCs.

Recruits, aged about 18 to 95 years, lived in approximately 26 US areas. Symptom resolution, clearance, or two negative PCRs marked donors in Cohort 3 as recovered. The germline V gene has CDR1 LGHNA and CDR2 YSLEER. After removal of 0 bases from V and 0 bases from J, the junction contained 11 bases not matched to a gene. The CDR3 loop spans 19 amino acids. Authors' data handling: Nucleated cell number was recorded as an estimate derived from reference gene primer amplification. Profiling relied on immunoSEQ multiplex PCR, and the TCRdb table lists in-frame clones only, not all of them. Clone size and V and J calls were adopted from that table, with D and trimming inferred from the DNA. Found here are under 200,000 clones, roughly 84% of them singletons; the top ten hold approximately 7.7%.

The J gene is TRBJ2-4, the V gene TRBV4-3; 7 bases align to TRBD1. Sequencing was carried out using PBMCs or T cells enriched from blood (not recorded which). The TCR was taken from a woman aged 45-65 years who had recovered from COVID-19. The CDR3 DNA reads TGCGCCAGCAGCCAAGACCCGATGACAGGGTCTGTAGCCAAAAACATTCAGTACTTC. Its translation is CASSQDPMTGSVAKNIQYF.